This T cell receptor beta chain was recorded in a study of CD8+ T cells in alopecia areata. A few counts support this clone. The treatment denotes: oral pan-JAK inhibitor, 5-10 mg twice daily. CDR1 and CDR2 from the germline V gene are SNHLY and FYNNEI. The CDR3 length is 13 residues. The V and J ends lost 8 bases and 6 bases respectively, with 17 bases between them. As the sequencing template, cDNA was produced by extracting RNA and reverse transcribing it. The method was immunoSEQ multiplex PCR; TCRdb's version includes in-frame clones alone and lacks a portion of them. The sample includes a few hundred thousand clones, around two fifths of them seen just once.

The sequences come from CD4+ T cells sorted from blood, collected at week 34, from a patient treated with tofacitinib. The V call is TRBV2, the J call TRBJ2-7, with D maybe TRBD1 (5 bases). The TCR was taken from a human donor with alopecia areata. CDR3 nucleotides: TGTGCCAGCCGTGGAAGGGGTACGGGCGAGCAGTACTTC. Protein: CASRGRGTGEQYF.